Listed here are 27 T cell receptor beta chains from one sample, sequenced in a study of OX40 agonist ivuxolimab in advanced cancers. Method: immunoSEQ multiplex PCR; TCRdb's copy keeps in-frame clones and lacks some. The table shows 87,000 or so clones, with 70% to 90% occurring only once. This sample comprised CD4+ or CD8+ T cells sorted from blood, obtained in a trial of the OX40 agonist ivuxolimab. The receptors shown here come from an adult with an advanced solid tumor such as melanoma, head and neck, liver or kidney cancer.

The chain's CDR3 is CASRPTGVGGPSYEQYF. CDR3 DNA: TGCGCCAGCAGACCCACAGGGGTGGGGGGGCCTTCCTACGAGCAGTACTTC. The V and J genes are TRBV4-1 and TRBJ2-7, with D tentatively TRBD1 or TRBD2 (7 bases each). Per germline, CDR1 MGHRA and CDR2 YSYEKL. V lost 6 bases and J 1 base, leaving 22 bases between the germline ends. The CDR3 length is 17 residues.

CDR3 sequence: CASSRTANTEAFF. The CDR3 DNA reads TGTGCCAGCAGCCGGACAGCTAACACTGAAGCTTTCTTT. This chain connects TRBV27 to TRBJ1-1; D might be TRBD1 (6 bases). CDR3 size: 13 residues. CDR1 is MNHEY and CDR2 is SMNVEV in the germline V gene (reference sequence). V lost 6 bases and J lost 2, with 10 bases in between.

The chain uses TRBV7-9 and TRBJ2-3; a weak D match, TRBD1 (6 bases). Per the germline V gene, CDR1 is SEHNR and CDR2 is FQNEAQ (reference sequence). This CDR3 contains 16 residues. V dropped 5 bases and J dropped 1 base, with 16 bases sitting between them. Here the CDR3 reads CASSAHRVAGTDTQYF. The CDR3 DNA sequence: TGTGCCAGCAGCGCTCACAGGGTCGCGGGCACAGATACGCAGTATTTT.

The V gene is TRBV11-3, the J gene TRBJ2-3; D gene unclear. The CDR3 has 13 amino acids. Trimming took off 3 bases at V and 2 bases at J, with 6 bases between the two ends. Germline V gene lookup returns CDR1 SGHNT and CDR2 YENEEA. CDR3: CASSFGNTDTQYF. The CDR3 DNA reads as TGTGCCAGCAGCTTCGGAAACACAGATACGCAGTATTTT.

The rearrangement joins TRBV15 to TRBJ2-5; D not resolved. The tail of the sequence fits TRBJ2-7 better, so the J call may be wrong. CDR3 size: 13 residues. Germline values: CDR1 LNHNV, CDR2 YYDKDF (reference sequence). CDR3: CATSVSDSYEQYF. The CDR3 DNA sequence: TGTGCCACCAGCGTATCTGATTCCTACGAGCAGTACTTC.

The chain couples TRBV5-4 to TRBJ2-5, with 9 nucleotides matching TRBD1. This CDR3 has 14 amino acids. Germline values: CDR1 SGHNT, CDR2 YYREEE (reference sequence). V was pared by 4 bases and J by 11 bases, with 12 bases of the junction left unmatched. CDR3 sequence: CASSPRTGEEEQYF. Written as DNA, the CDR3 is TGTGCCAGCAGCCCTCGGACAGGGGAGGAAGAGCAGTACTTC.

The gene calls are TRBV7-9 and TRBJ2-7; the D gene is possibly TRBD1 (6 bases). The CDR3 consists of 18 residues. Trimming shortened V by 3 bases and J by 2 bases, and 23 bases separated the two germline ends. CDR1 is SEHNR and CDR2 is FQNEAQ in the germline V gene (reference sequence). CDR3 sequence reads: CASSLALRRDMSPYEQYF. In nucleotides, the CDR3 is TGTGCCAGCAGCTTGGCCTTACGCAGGGACATGAGCCCCTACGAGCAGTACTTC.

The chain has TRBV6-6 and TRBJ2-7; D might be TRBD1 (8 bases). Trimming pared 7 bases from V and 5 bases from J, leaving 15 bases between. CDR3 length equals 13 residues. The germline V gene has CDR1 MNHNY and CDR2 SVGAGI (reference sequence). This CDR3 is CASTYRGGDEQYF. DNA of the CDR3: TGTGCCAGCACCTACAGGGGGGGGGACGAGCAGTACTTC.

The chain links TRBV7-2 to TRBJ2-6; possibly TRBD1 for D (6 bases). Looked up from germline, CDR1 is SGHTA and CDR2 is FQGNSA. V was trimmed by 6 bases and J by 3 bases, leaving 24 bases between them. The CDR3 has 19 amino acids. The CDR3 DNA sequence: TGTGCCAGCAGACCGACTCCGGGACACGGCCCGTTTGGGGCCAACGTCCTGACTTTC. This codes for CASRPTPGHGPFGANVLTF.

V and J are TRBV7-8 and TRBJ2-1; the D call may be TRBD1 or TRBD2 (5 bases each). V lost 0 bases, J lost 12 bases, and 12 bases lay in between. The CDR3 length is 13 residues. Germline CDR1 reads SGHVS; CDR2 reads FQNEAQ. The CDR3 sequence is CASSLARGERQFF. CDR3 in DNA: TGTGCCAGCAGCTTAGCCCGAGGGGAAAGGCAGTTCTTC.

This clone was recorded a few times. CDR3 in DNA: TGCGCCAGCACCGAGTGGGGGAGGCCCGGAGATACGCAGTATTTT. It translates to CASTEWGRPGDTQYF. The chain employs TRBV10-2 and TRBJ2-3; D might be TRBD2 (6 bases). Trimming removed 7 bases at V and 5 bases at J, with 19 bases between. Germline V lookup: CDR1 WSHSY, CDR2 SAAADI. The CDR3 consists of 15 residues.

The J gene is TRBJ1-3, the V gene TRBV19; no clear D gene. V lost 4 bases and J 3 bases, leaving 22 bases between the germline ends. The CDR3 has 18 residues. The V gene's germline CDR1 is LNHDA and CDR2 SQIVND (reference sequence). Written as DNA, the CDR3 is TGTGCCAGTAGTACCTCCGGTCCCACCCGGGCTTTTGGAAACACCATATATTTT. It codes for CASSTSGPTRAFGNTIYF.

This chain joins TRBV28 and TRBJ2-1, with unresolved D. This CDR3 has 13 amino acids. Germline loops: CDR1 MDHEN, CDR2 SYDVKM. Trimming pared 6 bases from V and 9 bases from J, leaving 15 bases between. The DNA of the CDR3 is TGTGCCAGCAGACTATACCAGGCCGGTGAGCAGTTCTTC. Amino acids: CASRLYQAGEQFF.

V usage is TRBV30 and J usage is TRBJ2-1; tentatively, D is TRBD1 (6 bases). V dropped 0 bases and J dropped 10 bases, with 13 bases sitting between them. CDR3 length: 13 amino acids. CDR1 is GTSNPN and CDR2 is SVGIG in the germline V gene (reference sequence). The CDR3 coding sequence is TGTGCCTGGAGTGTTAACAGGGTGGGAGAGCAGTTCTTC. Translation: CAWSVNRVGEQFF.

The rearrangement links TRBV28 to TRBJ2-7; D possibly corresponds to TRBD2 (5 bases). The V gene lost 11 bases and the J gene lost 0 bases, with 11 bases spanning the gap. Germline CDR1 MDHEN, CDR2 SYDVKM. The CDR3 loop spans 12 amino acids. The CDR3 is CASAATSYEQYF. In DNA form, the CDR3 reads TGTGCCTCAGCGGCTACCTCCTACGAGCAGTACTTC.

This chain links TRBV5-1 with TRBJ2-7; TRBD1 aligns across 7 bases. CDR3 length equals 13 residues. CDR1 SGHRS and CDR2 YFSETQ come from the germline V gene. V shed 3 bases, J shed 2 bases, and the junction held 2 bases outside the gene matches. The CDR3 loop reads CASSYDRAYEQYF. CDR3 DNA: TGCGCCAGCAGCTACGACAGGGCCTACGAGCAGTACTTC.

The chain combines TRBV28 with TRBJ1-1; D possibly corresponds to TRBD1 (5 bases). Germline V lookup: CDR1 MDHEN, CDR2 SYDVKM. V was clipped by 3 bases and J by 6 bases, with 11 bases between them. This CDR3 spans 13 amino acids. This CDR3 is CASSFRGLPEAFF. CDR3 DNA sequence: TGTGCCAGCAGTTTCCGGGGGTTGCCTGAAGCTTTCTTT.

The chain uses TRBV28 and TRBJ2-7, with TRBD1 matching over 8 bases. The CDR3 runs to 16 residues. Germline V gene data show CDR1 as MDHEN and CDR2 as SYDVKM. With V trimmed by 4 bases and J by 1 base, 9 bases remained unmatched. The CDR3 loop reads CASSSDLDRVSYEQYF. CDR3 coding DNA: TGTGCCAGCAGTTCCGACCTGGACAGGGTTTCCTACGAGCAGTACTTC. The whole variable domain, filled in from reference TRBV28 and TRBJ2-7, reads DVKVTQSSRYLVKRTGEKVFLECVQDMDHENMFWYRQDPGLGLRLIYFSYDVKMKEKGDIPEGYSVSREKKERFSLILESASTNQTSMYLCASSSDLDRVSYEQYFGPGTRLTVT.

This clone came up a few times. The rearrangement links TRBV28 to TRBJ2-1; D remains ambiguous. Germline CDR1 is MDHEN and CDR2 is SYDVKM. This CDR3 has 15 amino acids. V lost 2 bases and J 4 bases, leaving 12 bases between the germline ends. CDR3 DNA sequence: TGTGCCAGCAGTTTAGAGACTCTCTCATACAATGAGCAGTTCTTC. Protein: CASSLETLSYNEQFF. The full variable domain, rest sourced from reference TRBV28 and TRBJ2-1, is DVKVTQSSRYLVKRTGEKVFLECVQDMDHENMFWYRQDPGLGLRLIYFSYDVKMKEKGDIPEGYSVSREKKERFSLILESASTNQTSMYLCASSLETLSYNEQFFGPGTRLTVL.

This clone was observed once. The V and J genes are TRBV7-3 and TRBJ2-1; 10 bases line up with TRBD1. The CDR3 runs 16 residues. Germline V gives CDR1 SGHTA, CDR2 FQGTGA. V lost 10 bases to trimming and J lost 12 bases; unmatched junction nucleotides: 21. The CDR3 here is CATRPPGQGTNWAQFF. The CDR3 DNA is TGTGCCACCCGACCCCCGGGACAGGGGACCAACTGGGCGCAGTTCTTC.

This clone was recorded a few times. J is TRBJ1-5 and V is TRBV30; 7 nucleotides agree with TRBD1. The CDR3 spans 17 residues. Losses at the gene ends were 2 bases for V and 0 bases for J; bases not matched to a gene: 10. Germline V gene data show CDR1 as GTSNPN and CDR2 as SVGIG (reference sequence). This CDR3 is CAWSPPSGQFSNQPQHF. The CDR3 coding sequence is TGTGCCTGGAGTCCGCCGTCGGGACAGTTTAGCAATCAGCCCCAGCATTTT.

The CDR3 region is CASSLFGAADNEQFF. As DNA, the CDR3 is TGTGCCAGCAGCTTATTTGGGGCCGCAGACAATGAGCAGTTCTTC. The chain recombines TRBV7-9 with TRBJ2-1; D possibly corresponds to TRBD1 (5 bases). Trimming stripped 2 bases from V and 5 bases from J, with 13 bases between. This CDR3 has 15 residues. Germline CDR1 and CDR2: SEHNR and FQNEAQ (reference sequence).

The gene calls are TRBV5-6 and TRBJ1-6, with D hard to call. The ends were cut back, 4 bases at V and 3 bases at J, with 14 bases in the middle. CDR1 SGHDT and CDR2 YYEEEE come from the germline V gene. The CDR3 spans 16 residues. Here the CDR3 reads CASSQGPTLYNSPLHF. The CDR3 DNA follows: TGTGCCAGCAGCCAAGGACCCACTCTCTATAATTCACCCCTCCACTTT.

CDR3 region: CASSPGNTIYF. CDR3 in DNA: TGCGCCAGCAGTCCGGGAAACACCATATATTTT. The chain recombines TRBV10-2 with TRBJ1-3; D is uncertain. CDR1 is WSHSY and CDR2 is SAAADI in the germline V gene. The CDR3 extends over 11 amino acids. Trimming took 5 bases from V and 4 from J, leaving 3 bases between them.

The chain is built from TRBV9 and TRBJ2-1, with D hard to call. The germline CDR1 and CDR2 sequences are SGDLS and YYNGEE. This CDR3 contains 15 residues. The V end lost 4 bases, the J end lost 5 bases, and 16 bases lay between the germline ends. The CDR3 DNA follows: TGTGCCAGCAGCCCCCTTCAGAGCCCAAACAATGAGCAGTTCTTC. Its translation is CASSPLQSPNNEQFF.

Only a few counts were recorded for this clone. This chain uses TRBV10-2 with TRBJ2-7; D uncertain. The CDR3 covers 11 residues. V dropped 5 bases and J dropped 4 bases, with 6 bases sitting between them. Germline CDR1 WSHSY, CDR2 SAAADI. This CDR3 is CASSRNYEQYF. Written as DNA, the CDR3 is TGCGCCAGCAGTAGGAATTACGAGCAGTACTTC.

The genes are TRBV6-1 and TRBJ2-2; 9 bases map to TRBD1. The junction had 6 bases not matched to a gene; V was cut back by 4 bases and J by 6 bases. This CDR3 is built from 15 residues. The V gene's germline CDR1 is MNHNS and CDR2 SASEGT. CDR3: CASSGRTGVAGELFF. The CDR3 DNA is TGTGCCAGCAGTGGTAGGACAGGGGTGGCCGGGGAGCTGTTTTTT.